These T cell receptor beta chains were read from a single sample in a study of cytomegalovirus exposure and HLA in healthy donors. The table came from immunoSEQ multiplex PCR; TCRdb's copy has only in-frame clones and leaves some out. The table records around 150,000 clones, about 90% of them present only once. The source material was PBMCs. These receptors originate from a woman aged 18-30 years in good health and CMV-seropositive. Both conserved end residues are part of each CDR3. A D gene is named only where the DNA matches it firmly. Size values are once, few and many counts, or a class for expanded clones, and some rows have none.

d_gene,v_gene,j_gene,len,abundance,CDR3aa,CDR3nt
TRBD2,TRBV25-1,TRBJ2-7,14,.,CASRGTSGAYEQYF,TGTGCCAGCAGGGGAACTAGCGGGGCGTACGAGCAGTACTTC
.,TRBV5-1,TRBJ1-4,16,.,CASSSETTATNEKLFF,TGCGCCAGCAGCTCGGAAACGACAGCCACTAATGAAAAACTGTTTTTT
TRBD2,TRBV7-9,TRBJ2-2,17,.,CASSLSTSGGLTGELFF,TGTGCCAGCAGCTTATCGACTAGCGGGGGTCTCACCGGGGAGCTGTTTTTT
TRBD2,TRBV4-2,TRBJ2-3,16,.,CASSQRTSGGTDTQYF,TGTGCCAGCAGCCAGAGGACTAGCGGAGGCACAGATACGCAGTATTTT
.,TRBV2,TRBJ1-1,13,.,CASSVQGYTEAFF,TGTGCCAGCAGTGTTCAGGGGTACACTGAAGCTTTCTTT
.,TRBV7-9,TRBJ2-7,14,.,CASSLAVGKYEQYF,TGTGCCAGCAGCTTAGCAGTCGGGAAATACGAGCAGTACTTC
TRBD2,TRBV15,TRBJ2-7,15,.,CATSSGGGARYEQYF,TGTGCCACCAGCAGCGGCGGGGGGGCCAGGTACGAGCAGTACTTC
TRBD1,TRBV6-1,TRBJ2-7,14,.,CASQITGVSGEQYF,TGTGCCAGTCAGATAACAGGGGTGTCGGGCGAGCAGTACTTC
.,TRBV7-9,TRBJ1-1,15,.,CASSLFSGGATEAFF,TGTGCCAGCAGCTTATTTTCTGGGGGGGCCACTGAAGCTTTCTTT
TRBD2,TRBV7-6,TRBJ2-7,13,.,CASSKGLEYEQYF,TGTGCCAGCAGCAAGGGACTAGAGTACGAGCAGTACTTC
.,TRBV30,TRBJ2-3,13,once,CAWSVYFTDTQYF,TGTGCCTGGAGTGTATACTTCACAGATACGCAGTATTTT
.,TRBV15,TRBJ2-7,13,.,CATSSDSAYEQYF,TGTGCCACCAGCAGCGACTCGGCGTACGAGCAGTACTTC
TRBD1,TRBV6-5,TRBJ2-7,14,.,CASSQDRGGNEQYF,TGTGCCAGCAGCCAGGACAGGGGAGGCAACGAGCAGTACTTC
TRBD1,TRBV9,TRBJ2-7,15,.,CASSAARDSPYEQYF,TGTGCCAGCAGCGCCGCCCGGGACAGTCCCTACGAGCAGTACTTC
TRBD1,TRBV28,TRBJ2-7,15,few,CASSRDRGFSYEQYF,TGTGCCAGCAGTCGGGACAGGGGATTTTCCTACGAGCAGTACTTC
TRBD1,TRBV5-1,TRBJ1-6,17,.,CASSLGQGVLINSPLHF,TGCGCCAGCAGCTTAGGACAGGGGGTTCTCATTAATTCACCCCTCCACTTT
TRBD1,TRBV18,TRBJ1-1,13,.,CASSRDRDTEAFF,TGTGCCAGCTCGAGGGACAGGGACACTGAAGCTTTCTTT
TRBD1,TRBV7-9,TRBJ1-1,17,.,CASSLLVGQALNTEAFF,TGTGCCAGCAGCTTACTAGTGGGACAGGCTTTGAACACTGAAGCTTTCTTT
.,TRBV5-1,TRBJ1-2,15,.,CASSLSGGTNYGYTF,TGCGCCAGCAGCTTGTCTGGGGGCACTAACTATGGCTACACCTTC
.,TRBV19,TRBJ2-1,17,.,CASRPIKGGRSYNEQFF,TGTGCCAGTAGACCGATTAAGGGGGGGAGATCCTACAATGAGCAGTTCTTC
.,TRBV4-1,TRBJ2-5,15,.,CASSHVGLRGETQYF,TGCGCCAGCAGCCATGTTGGACTCCGTGGGGAGACCCAGTACTTC
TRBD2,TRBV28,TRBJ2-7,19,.,CASSRPTGASGLKDYEQYF,TGTGCCAGCTCACGTCCAACTGGGGCTAGCGGGCTCAAGGATTACGAGCAGTACTTC
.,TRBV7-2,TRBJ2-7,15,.,CASSLSGPPTYEQYF,TGTGCCAGCAGCTTAAGCGGGCCGCCGACCTACGAGCAGTACTTC
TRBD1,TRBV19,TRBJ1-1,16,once,CASSTINRGWGTEAFF,TGTGCCAGTAGTACCATCAACAGGGGTTGGGGCACTGAAGCTTTCTTT
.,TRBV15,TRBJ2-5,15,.,CATSRGGGGRETQYF,TGTGCCACCAGCAGAGGAGGAGGAGGTAGGGAGACCCAGTACTTC
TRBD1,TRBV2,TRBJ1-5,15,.,CASSRDRGWGQPQHF,TGTGCCAGCAGCCGGGACAGGGGGTGGGGGCAGCCCCAGCATTTT
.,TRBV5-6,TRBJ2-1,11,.,CASSLGGEQFF,TGTGCCAGCAGCTTGGGAGGTGAGCAGTTCTTC
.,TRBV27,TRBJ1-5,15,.,CASSFHQGSNQPQHF,TGTGCCAGCAGTTTCCATCAGGGGAGCAATCAGCCCCAGCATTTT
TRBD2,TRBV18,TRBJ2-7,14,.,CASSPARGGYEQYF,TGTGCCAGCTCACCGGCTCGCGGGGGCTACGAGCAGTACTTC
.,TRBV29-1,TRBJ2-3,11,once,CSVERTDTQYF,TGCAGCGTCGAACGGACAGATACGCAGTATTTT
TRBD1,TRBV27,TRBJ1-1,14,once,CASRDRGLKTEAFF,TGTGCCAGCAGGGACAGGGGTTTGAAGACTGAAGCTTTCTTT
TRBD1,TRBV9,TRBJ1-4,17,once,CASSTGGLGATNEKLFF,TGTGCCAGCAGCACAGGGGGCCTGGGAGCCACTAATGAAAAACTGTTTTTT
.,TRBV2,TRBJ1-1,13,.,CASSAGERTEAFF,TGTGCCAGCAGTGCAGGGGAGCGAACTGAAGCTTTCTTT
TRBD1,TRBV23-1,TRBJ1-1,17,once,CASSQSVETGGLVEAFF,TGCGCCAGCAGTCAATCGGTAGAGACAGGGGGCCTTGTTGAAGCTTTCTTT
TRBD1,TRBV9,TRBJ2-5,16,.,CASSLSTGGLQETQYF,TGTGCCAGCAGCCTTAGCACAGGGGGATTGCAAGAGACCCAGTACTTC
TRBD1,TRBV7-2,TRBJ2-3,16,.,CASSPPGQKSTDTQYF,TGTGCCAGCAGCCCGCCGGGACAGAAAAGCACAGATACGCAGTATTTT
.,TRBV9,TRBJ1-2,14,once,CASSPIDGNYGYTF,TGTGCCAGCAGCCCAATCGACGGGAACTATGGCTACACCTTC
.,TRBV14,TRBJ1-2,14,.,CASSLLSTGSGYTF,TGTGCCAGCAGCCTCCTTTCCACAGGGAGCGGCTACACCTTC
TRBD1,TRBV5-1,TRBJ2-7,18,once,CASSLYQRFWDSNYEQYF,TGCGCCAGCAGCTTGTATCAAAGGTTTTGGGACAGCAACTACGAGCAGTACTTC
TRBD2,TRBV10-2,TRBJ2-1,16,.,CASSEWKPGGPGEQFF,TGCGCCAGCAGTGAGTGGAAGCCGGGGGGGCCGGGGGAGCAGTTCTTC
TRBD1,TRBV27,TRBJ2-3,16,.,CASSFPDRDGTDTQYF,TGTGCCAGCAGTTTTCCTGACAGGGACGGGACAGATACGCAGTATTTT
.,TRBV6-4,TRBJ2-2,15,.,CASSFSAVRTGELFF,TGTGCCAGCAGTTTCTCAGCGGTTAGAACCGGGGAGCTGTTTTTT
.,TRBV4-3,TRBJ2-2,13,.,CASSLGQSGELFF,TGCGCCAGCAGCCTGGGGCAATCCGGGGAGCTGTTTTTT
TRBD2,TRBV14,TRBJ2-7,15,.,CASSHLQRGRYEQYF,TGTGCCAGCAGCCATCTTCAGCGGGGTCGCTACGAGCAGTACTTC
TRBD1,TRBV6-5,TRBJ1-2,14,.,CASSYGTGNYGYTF,TGTGCCAGCAGTTATGGGACAGGGAACTATGGCTACACCTTC
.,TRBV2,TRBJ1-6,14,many,CASSELAGNSPLHF,TGTGCCAGCAGTGAACTAGCGGGTAATTCACCCCTCCACTTT
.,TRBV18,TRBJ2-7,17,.,CASSPLIGQGGFYEQYF,TGTGCCAGCTCACCACTGATAGGGCAGGGGGGCTTCTACGAGCAGTACTTC
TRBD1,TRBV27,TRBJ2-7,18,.,CASSSPHPGTGLFYEQYF,TGTGCCAGCAGTTCCCCTCACCCCGGGACAGGTCTTTTCTACGAGCAGTACTTC
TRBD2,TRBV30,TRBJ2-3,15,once,CAWSDSGGSADTQYF,TGTGCCTGGAGTGACAGCGGGGGGAGCGCAGATACGCAGTATTTT
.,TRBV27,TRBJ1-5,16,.,CASSSTFRGRDQPQHF,TGTGCCAGCAGTTCAACCTTTAGGGGCAGAGATCAGCCCCAGCATTTT
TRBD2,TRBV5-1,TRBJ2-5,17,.,CASSSAPLAGPLETQYF,TGCGCCAGCAGCTCCGCCCCCCTAGCGGGCCCCCTAGAGACCCAGTACTTC
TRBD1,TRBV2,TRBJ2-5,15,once,CASTRTGPQVETQYF,TGTGCCAGCACCCGGACAGGCCCCCAAGTGGAGACCCAGTACTTC
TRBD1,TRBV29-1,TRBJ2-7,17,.,CSVEGRGQGGLAYEQYF,TGCAGCGTTGAAGGCCGAGGACAGGGTGGTTTAGCCTACGAGCAGTACTTC
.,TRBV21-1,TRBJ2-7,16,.,CASSKGNWAGSYEQYF,TGTGCCAGCAGCAAAGGGAACTGGGCGGGTTCCTACGAGCAGTACTTC